The entry below gives a single T cell receptor beta chain sequence along with its context. Antigen: not known. This entry is derived from a study of a mutant IDH1 vaccine in newly diagnosed glioma. Study-wide background: Previous care, which was radiotherapy, temozolomide, or both, most often involved both.

Time point denoted: week 5, during vaccination. With topical imiquimod, each dose of the vaccine consisted of 300 ug of mutant IDH1 20-mer peptide. This CDR3 is built from 11 residues. The ends were cut back, 3 bases at V and 3 bases at J, with 3 bases in the middle. Germline-derived CDR1 and CDR2 are ENHRY and SYGVKD. Only in-frame clones appear in the TCRdb table, and some are missing; sequencing was by immunoSEQ multiplex PCR. The sample records fewer than 70,000 clones, 70% to 90% being singletons. This clonotype was obtained from a woman in her thirties or forties with glioma. Specimen: PBMCs, collected from a glioma patient whose treatment included an IDH1 peptide vaccine. This chain connects TRBV10-3 to TRBJ2-7; D call uncertain. CDR3 loop: CAISDDYEQYF. The CDR3 nucleotides read TGTGCCATCAGTGACGACTACGAGCAGTACTTC.